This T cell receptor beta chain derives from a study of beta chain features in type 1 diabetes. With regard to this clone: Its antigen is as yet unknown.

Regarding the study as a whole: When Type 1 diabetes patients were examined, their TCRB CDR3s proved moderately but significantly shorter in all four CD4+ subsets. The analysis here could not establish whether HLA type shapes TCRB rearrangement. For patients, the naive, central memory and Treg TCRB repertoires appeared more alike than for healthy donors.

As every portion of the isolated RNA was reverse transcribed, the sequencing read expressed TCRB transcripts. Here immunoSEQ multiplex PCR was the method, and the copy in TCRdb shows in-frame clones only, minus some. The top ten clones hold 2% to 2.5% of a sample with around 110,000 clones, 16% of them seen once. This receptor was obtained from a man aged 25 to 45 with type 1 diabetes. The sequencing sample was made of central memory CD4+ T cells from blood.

The CDR3 nucleotides read TGTGCCAGCAGCCGTCTAGCTGTTGAGACCCAGTACTTC. Protein product: CASSRLAVETQYF. The chain is built from TRBV7-8 and TRBJ2-5; D perhaps matches TRBD2 (5 bases). The CDR3 is made up of 13 amino acids. Germline V CDR1 and CDR2: SGHVS, FQNEAQ. Trimming took 5 bases from V and 5 from J, leaving 12 bases between them.